The 9 T cell receptor beta chains in this list originate from one sample, sequenced in a study of blood T cell repertoires in COVID-19. The table came from immunoSEQ multiplex PCR; TCRdb's copy has only in-frame clones and leaves some out. In the table there are about 97,000 clones, more than 70% of which are singletons. The specimen sequenced was peripheral blood. These receptors originate from a human donor in a cohort sampled during active COVID-19.

This rearrangement joins TRBV29-1 to TRBJ2-7; 8 bases line up with TRBD1. The CDR3 sequence is 13 residues long. Germline V gene data show CDR1 as SQVTM and CDR2 as ANQGSEA. V shed 0 bases, J shed 3 bases, and the junction held 1 base outside the gene matches. The chain's CDR3 is CSVEETGGYEQYF. CDR3 nucleotide sequence: TGCAGCGTTGAAGAAACAGGGGGCTACGAGCAGTACTTC.

The CDR3 coding sequence is TGTGCCAGCAGCGCAACTCGGGTGATGACTAACTATGGCTACACCTTC. Translated: CASSATRVMTNYGYTF. The rearrangement joins TRBV7-3 to TRBJ1-2, with D hard to call. V was trimmed by 5 bases and J by 0 bases, leaving 16 bases between them. This CDR3 contains 16 residues. Germline loops: CDR1 SGHTA, CDR2 FQGTGA.

The rearrangement links TRBV19 to TRBJ2-3; D may be TRBD2 (6 bases). V was cut by 5 bases and J by 2 bases, with 17 bases left in between. Germline V gene lookup returns CDR1 LNHDA and CDR2 SQIVND (reference sequence). This CDR3 has 16 residues. The CDR3 is CASSGGLRGSTDTQYF. In nucleotides, the CDR3 is TGTGCCAGTAGTGGAGGGTTAAGGGGTTCCACAGATACGCAGTATTTT.

This sequence joins TRBV6-6 and TRBJ2-7; 9 bases fit TRBD1. Trimming at V came to 1 base and at J to 4 bases, leaving 5 bases not matched to a gene. This CDR3 is built from 15 residues. The germline CDR1 and CDR2 sequences are MNHNY and SVGAGI (reference sequence). The CDR3 nucleotides are TGTGCCAGCAGTTACTACCGGGACAGGGTTTACGAGCAGTACTTC. Amino acid sequence: CASSYYRDRVYEQYF.

This clone was observed a handful of times. V usage is TRBV5-1 and J usage is TRBJ2-7; 9 bases are shared with TRBD1. The CDR3 loop spans 14 amino acids. Germline values: CDR1 SGHRS, CDR2 YFSETQ. J was trimmed by 2 bases and V by 2 bases; bases with no gene match: 2. The CDR3 nucleotides are TGCGCCAGCAGCTTCCGGGACAGGGCCTACGAGCAGTACTTC. Amino acids: CASSFRDRAYEQYF.

A single count supports this clone. The chain recombines TRBV14 with TRBJ1-2, with D maybe TRBD1 (6 bases). Germline assignment: CDR1 SGHDN and CDR2 FVKESK. Trimming pared 3 bases from V and 3 bases from J, leaving 14 bases between. The length of the CDR3 is 15 residues. The CDR3 reads CASSQGGGRDYGYTF. In nucleotides, the CDR3 is TGTGCCAGCAGCCAGGGGGGGGGCAGGGACTATGGCTACACCTTC.

The chain has TRBV4-3 and TRBJ1-2; weak D call: TRBD1 (5 bases). Trimming left V 0 bases short and J 6 bases short, with 8 bases between. CDR3 length: 13 residues. CDR1 is LGHNA, CDR2 YSLEER, per germline. The CDR3 DNA is TGCGCCAGCAGCCAAGATAGGGGCAATGGCTACACCTTC. As protein: CASSQDRGNGYTF.

V and J are TRBV28 and TRBJ2-7, with 8 bases identical to TRBD1. CDR3 length: 15 residues. The junction had 12 bases not matched to a gene; V was cut back by 6 bases and J by 5 bases. Germline CDR1 and CDR2: MDHEN and SYDVKM. CDR3 amino acids: CASSPTGQGPDEQYF. Written as DNA, the CDR3 is TGTGCCAGCAGCCCTACCGGACAGGGTCCGGACGAGCAGTACTTC.

V and J are TRBV3-1 (or the pseudogene TRBV3-2) and TRBJ2-5; the D gene is possibly TRBD1 (6 bases). V shed 6 bases and J shed 5 bases, with 16 bases lying between them. CDR1 is LGHDT and CDR2 is YNNKEL in the germline V gene (reference sequence). CDR3 length equals 14 residues. The CDR3 here is CASSQSGARETQYF. The CDR3 DNA follows: TGTGCCAGCAGTCAATCAGGGGCGCGGGAGACCCAGTACTTC.